This TCR beta chain stems from a study of blood T cell repertoires in COVID-19. The method was immunoSEQ multiplex PCR; TCRdb's version includes in-frame clones alone and lacks a portion of them. The data show approximately 54,000 clones, roughly 81% seen once. Trimming removed 6 bases at V and 2 bases at J, with 14 bases between. The CDR3 consists of 15 residues. Germline lookup yields CDR1 MDHEN and CDR2 SYDVKM. The chain is built from TRBV28 and TRBJ1-5, with a weak D call TRBD1 (5 bases). The sequence was collected from a woman in her fifties or sixties with acute or convalescent COVID-19. Sequencing input: peripheral blood. DNA of the CDR3: TGTGCCAGCAGGACACAGGATAAAGGCAATCAGCCCCAGCATTTT. This codes for CASRTQDKGNQPQHF.